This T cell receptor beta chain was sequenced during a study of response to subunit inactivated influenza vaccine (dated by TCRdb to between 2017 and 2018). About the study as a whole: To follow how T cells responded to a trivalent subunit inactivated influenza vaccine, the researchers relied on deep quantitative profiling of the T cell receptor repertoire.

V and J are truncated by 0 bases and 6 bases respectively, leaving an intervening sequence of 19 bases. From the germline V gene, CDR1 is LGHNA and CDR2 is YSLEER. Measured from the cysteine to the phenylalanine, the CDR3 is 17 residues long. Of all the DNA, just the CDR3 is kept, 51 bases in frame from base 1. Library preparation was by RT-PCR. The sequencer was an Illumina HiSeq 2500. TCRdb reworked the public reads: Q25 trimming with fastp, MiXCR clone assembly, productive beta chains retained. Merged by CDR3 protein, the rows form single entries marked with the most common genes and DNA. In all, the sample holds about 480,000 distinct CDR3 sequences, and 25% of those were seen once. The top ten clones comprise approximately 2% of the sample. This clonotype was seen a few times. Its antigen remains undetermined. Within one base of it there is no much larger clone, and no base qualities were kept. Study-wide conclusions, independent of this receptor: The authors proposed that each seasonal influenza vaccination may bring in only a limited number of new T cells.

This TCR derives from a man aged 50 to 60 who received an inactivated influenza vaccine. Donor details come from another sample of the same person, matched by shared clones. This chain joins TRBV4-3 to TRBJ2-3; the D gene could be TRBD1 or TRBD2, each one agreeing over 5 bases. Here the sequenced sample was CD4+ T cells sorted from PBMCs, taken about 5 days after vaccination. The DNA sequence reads TGCGCCAGCAGCCAAGATGGGTGGGGAGACTGGGGGGATACGCAGTATTTT. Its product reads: CASSQDGWGDWGDTQYF.